The 3 T cell receptor beta chains below come from one sample, sequenced in a study of regulatory dendritic cells for organ transplantation. Allogeneic regulatory or mature dendritic cells were co-cultured for 4 to 6 days with CFSE-labeled sorted T cells at 1:10. Their antigens are not known. Only in-frame clones appear in the TCRdb table, and some are missing; sequencing was by immunoSEQ multiplex PCR. The sample has more than 10,000 clones, about 90% seen once. Sample: naive CD8+ T cells from blood cultured with regulatory dendritic cells. Subset of the sample: CD45RA+ naive T cells. The receptors here all came from a human donor in good health.

The chain links TRBV10-3 to TRBJ2-3; possibly TRBD1 or TRBD2 for D (6 bases each). Trimming took off 3 bases at V and 2 bases at J, with 15 bases between the two ends. Per germline, CDR1 ENHRY and CDR2 SYGVKD. This CDR3 is built from 16 residues. CDR3 nucleotide sequence: TGTGCCATCAGTGATTATAAGGGGGGATCCACAGATACGCAGTATTTT. The encoded protein is CAISDYKGGSTDTQYF.

The chain combines TRBV9 with TRBJ2-5, with D tentatively TRBD1 or TRBD2 (6 bases each). The CDR3 sequence is 16 residues long. Trimming left V 4 bases short and J 1 base short, with 17 bases between. Germline values: CDR1 SGDLS, CDR2 YYNGEE. CDR3 nucleotide sequence: TGTGCCAGCAGCAAAAGAACGGGGGCCTCCCAAGAGACCCAGTACTTC. This gives the protein CASSKRTGASQETQYF.

This chain links TRBV7-9 with TRBJ1-1; D is uncertain. The germline V gene encodes CDR1 SEHNR and CDR2 FQNEAQ (reference sequence). The CDR3 spans 12 residues. With 7 bases removed from V and 3 bases from J, the gap between germline ends came to 9 bases. In DNA form, the CDR3 reads TGTGCCAGCACCTACGAGGACACTGAAGCTTTCTTT. The encoded protein is CASTYEDTEAFF. The whole variable domain, remainder taken from reference TRBV7-9 and TRBJ1-1, is DTGVSQNPRHKITKRGQNVTFRCDPISEHNRLYWYRQTLGQGPEFLTYFQNEAQLEKSRLLSDRFSAERPKGSFSTLEIQRTEQGDSAMYLCASTYEDTEAFFGQGTRLTVV.